The following is a T cell receptor (beta chain) sequence with its context. The sample comes from a study of shared clonotypes between healthy human individuals. The deep-level immunoSEQ assay was used. As handled by the study authors: Filtering was not the same, since immunoSEQ gave junction-only sequences without quality scores. The assay was immunoSEQ multiplex PCR, and TCRdb's table has in-frame clones only and misses some. The V and J calls and clone size are taken from that table; D and trimming were inferred from the DNA. The sample holds roughly 2 million clones, 90% to 97% seen once. V dropped 6 bases and J dropped 3; count of bases not matched to a gene: 13. The CDR3 is made up of 17 amino acids. CDR1 and CDR2 from the germline V gene are MNHEY and SMNVEV (reference sequence).

The chain couples TRBV27 to TRBJ2-2, with TRBD1 matching 7 bases. Sequencing was carried out using naive CD4+ T cells sorted from blood. This sample's subset: CD45RA+ positively selected. This clonotype originated in a man in his late teens or twenties in good health. CDR3 sequence reads: CASSRSTDRLYTGELFF. CDR3 in DNA: TGTGCCAGCAGCCGATCGACGGACAGGTTGTACACCGGGGAGCTGTTTTTT.